This paragraph covers one T cell receptor (beta chain) sequence. Its target antigen remains unknown. Base qualities are not at hand, and no much larger clone is one base apart. Per the germline V gene, SNHLY is the CDR1 and FYNNEI is the CDR2. The cysteine opens and the phenylalanine closes a CDR3 of 15 amino acids. Here the CDR3 DNA is all that survives: 45 bases in frame from base 1. Between the V and J ends, shortened by 0 bases and 6 bases respectively, the junction contains 15 bases. Libraries were constructed by the immunoSEQ multiplex PCR assay. A mixture of 60 forward primers for TCR Vbeta segments and 13 reverse primers for TCR Jbeta segments was used in the multiplex PCR. Amplification of the CDR3 region of rearranged TCR beta genes was performed with a multiplex PCR assay on genomic DNA. The amplified TCR beta libraries were sequenced on the Illumina HiSeq System as 87-base-pair reads. On the authors' methods: A later analysis counted about 80 million unique TCR beta chains across the 690 or so repertoires, and 9 million to 14 million of these chains were shared by at least two donors. To remove PCR and sequencing errors, raw reads were error-corrected and collapsed into unique sequences using a nearest-neighbor algorithm that merged closely related sequences. To assign V, D and J gene segments, CDR3 sequences were aligned to IMGT reference sequences. Each retained sequence needed at least a six-nucleotide match to both a V gene segment and a J gene segment. Rearrangements were called productive when the CDR3 lacked stop codons and stayed in frame with V and J; all others were non-productive. CDR3 was defined by IMGT convention, running from the second conserved V-encoded cysteine to the conserved J-encoded phenylalanine. In an earlier analysis of around 570 of the donors, sequences lacking an unambiguous match to a single V gene segment were excluded. In an earlier analysis of approximately 590 of the donors, V segments were called functional above 56.7% productive rearrangements and were called segregating when the between-donor standard deviation exceeded 5%. A statistical classification framework was developed to diagnose cytomegalovirus status using the catalog of TCR beta chain sequences. A later analysis assigned V and J genes by comparing TCR nucleotide sequences with IMGT/GENE-DB human TR gene sequences. A later analysis assigned CDR3 sequences and most-parsimonious VDJ recombination scenarios with the TCRdist pipeline. In a later analysis, every TCR beta chain was defined by the combination of its CDR3 amino acid sequence and its V-gene family, and reads without a unique V-gene family were dropped. To address suspected cross-contamination and a sequencing artifact, a later analysis removed a few hundred highly shared, low-generation-probability nucleotide sequences. A later analysis calculated a clonal expansion index for each public chain from normalized within-repertoire ranks of inferred template counts. Generation probabilities in a later analysis came from a VDJ recombination model fitted to out-of-frame rearrangements, and those results were checked against IGoR. Hypergeometric tests were used in a later analysis to score TCR-TCR, TCR-HLA and TCR-CMV co-occurrence, with a repertoire-size bias correction applied to the TCR pairs. To estimate false discovery rates, a later analysis permuted the HLA or CMV assignments 20 times. In a later analysis, co-occurring TCRs were grouped with DBSCAN, and TCRdist sequence similarity was added when clustering was performed within HLA-allele-positive subsets. Co-occurrence clustering excluded repertoires with fewer than 30,000 or more than 120,000 public chains, plus five with anomalous nucleotide sharing. Held by TCRdb, this immuneACCESS table contains in-frame sequences only and omits some clones. Under half of the omission traces to an unresolved V gene where checked; the cause of the rest is unknown. V, J and clone size reflect that table, while D and trimming were determined from the DNA. The sample data list roughly 140,000 clones, and around 81% of these were observed just once. Less than 3% of the sample comes from the top ten.

The record originates from a study of cytomegalovirus exposure and HLA in healthy donors (dated by TCRdb to 2016 to 2017). About the study as a whole: An earlier analysis of some 550 of the donors reported 250 to 300 Gb of sequence data and approximately 110 million unique TCR beta sequences from about 179 million T cells. HLA typing included class I and class II loci at four-digit resolution. The study profiled the T cell repertoires of more than 500 subjects by immunosequencing and related them to cytomegalovirus serostatus. All discovery cohort repertoires had been generated using a single sequencing platform. Among 300 to 500 genotyped donors of the cohort, an average of approximately 240,000 unique TCR beta nucleotide sequences was sequenced per donor, of which roughly 17% were non-productive. In an earlier analysis of 587 of the donors, high-throughput TCR beta sequencing was used to judge whether each TCR beta V gene segment behaved as functional or pseudogenic. A later genetic analysis took genome-wide SNP genotypes for about 55% of the 666 donors and used that subset as a discovery cohort. High-throughput TCR immunosequencing, statistical association of individual TCRs with disease status, and machine learning were combined to predict cytomegalovirus infection status. Alongside the repertoire data, information on donor age, sex, ethnicity and CMV serostatus was compiled. The number of typed donors differed by locus: about 620-640 for A, B, C, DRB1 and DQB1; 500 to 550 for DQA1; 606 for DPA1; and 450 to 480 for DPB1. The genetic ancestry cluster associated with self-reported Caucasian donors included roughly 84% of the roughly 400 genotyped donors. Rather than drawing on any new phenotypic data, the later analysis identified candidate immune exposures from TCR beta sequences and the way those sequences occurred across donors. About 300 gigabases of sequencing data and roughly 81 million unique TCR sequences made up an early release that covered several hundred HLA-typed donors. Roughly 5 DR-DQ haplotypes were handled as single units for association and clustering, since linkage in the cohort was strong. A later analysis re-analyzed previously published TCR beta repertoires from approximately 700 donors and added high-resolution HLA genotyping to study TCR occurrence patterns. The study aimed to test whether signatures of past pathogen exposure could be identified by cataloging public T cell receptors. Besides the first cohort of under 700 subjects, a separate validation cohort made up of over 95 different subjects was used. Study-wide conclusions, independent of this receptor: A further reported finding was that TCR beta sequences accurately predicted the HLA-A and HLA-B alleles for most subjects in the first cohort. Because some donors lacked HLA typing at each locus, the association tests relied only on the typed subset. A later analysis found that TCR association rates varied across HLA loci, with DRB1 alleles showing the most associated TCRs and HLA-C alleles the fewest. A group of highly shared sequence variants was considered likely to be a technical artifact of the sequencing pipeline. Only TCR beta chains were sequenced in this cohort, and the absence of alpha or paired-chain data limited detectable features. The presence/absence analyses assumed that sequencing depth was roughly uniform across donors, and that assumption may not be true. It was suggested by the authors that the approach could potentially be generalized to other disease states and immunological phenotypes. Compared with equally common non-associated chains, HLA-associated TCR beta chains in a later analysis were more clonally expanded and had lower generation probabilities. Most TCR sequences were seen in very few donors, while some public TCRs were found in many individuals. Assigning TCR associations to individual alleles was difficult when HLA alleles, especially DR and DQ, strongly co-occurred. In vitro tests confirmed that a few of the cytomegalovirus-associated TCR beta chains recognize cytomegalovirus antigens. In a later analysis, several top co-occurrence clusters were reported to appear linked to parvovirus B19, influenza, CMV and Epstein-Barr virus. For the cohort, immune exposure information was limited to CMV serostatus. The classifier was reported to diagnose cytomegalovirus status with high specificity and sensitivity in both the original cohort and the validation cohort. At a false discovery rate of 0.05, a later analysis linked 16,951 TCR beta sequences to specific HLA alleles. According to a later analysis, most CMV-associated TCR beta chains appeared to be HLA-restricted, and the HLA associations seemed to be driven largely by CMV exposure. A total of roughly 160 TCR beta chains were listed by the study as associated with cytomegalovirus. In a later genetic analysis, fewer N-insertions in productive TCRs were reported among donors in an Asian-associated ancestry cluster than the roughly 700-donor mean. In an earlier analysis of around 500 of the donors, most TCR beta V segments appeared in productive rearrangements about 87% or about 30% of the time, broadly matching IMGT annotations. The 87-base-pair reads could not distinguish some IMGT-functional V segments, including TRBV6-2 and TRBV6-3, so those segments were excluded. The earlier analysis of nearly 600 of the donors excluded some 16 rarely observed V segments, including chromosome 9 orphons, because counts were too low. Correlated functional status among segregating V segments might be attributable to linkage disequilibrium, but an unknown experimental factor could not be ruled out. In a later genetic analysis, a missense DCLRE1C variant was associated with V-gene and J-gene trimming of TCR beta chains, and the association was replicated in an independent cohort.

The cohort was made up of approximately 670 healthy bone marrow donors. All cohort members were sampled while nominally healthy, although unrecorded immune exposures were likely present. The donor was CMV seronegative and was included in the group of approximately 350 seronegative cohort members. Every donor gave a peripheral blood sample, and the peripheral blood mononuclear cells from that sample were used for TCR beta sequencing. The Qiagen DNeasy Blood Extraction Kit was used to extract genomic DNA from the blood cell samples. The clonotype comes from a male donor in good health and CMV-seronegative. Sequencing input: PBMCs. Recombination joined TRBV2 with TRBJ2-7, and the D gene may be TRBD1, 5 bases matching. The nucleotides are TGTGCCAGCAGTGAAGCGCCCGGACATTGGGGCGAGCAGTACTTC. Its coded protein is CASSEAPGHWGEQYF. Reference TRBV2 and TRBJ2-7 genes cover what lies past the CDR3, so the full variable domain is EPEVTQTPSHQVTQMGQEVILRCVPISNHLYFYWYRQILGQKVEFLVSFYNNEISEKSEIFDDQFSVERPDGSNFTLKIRSTKLEDSAMYFCASSEAPGHWGEQYFGPGTRLTVT.